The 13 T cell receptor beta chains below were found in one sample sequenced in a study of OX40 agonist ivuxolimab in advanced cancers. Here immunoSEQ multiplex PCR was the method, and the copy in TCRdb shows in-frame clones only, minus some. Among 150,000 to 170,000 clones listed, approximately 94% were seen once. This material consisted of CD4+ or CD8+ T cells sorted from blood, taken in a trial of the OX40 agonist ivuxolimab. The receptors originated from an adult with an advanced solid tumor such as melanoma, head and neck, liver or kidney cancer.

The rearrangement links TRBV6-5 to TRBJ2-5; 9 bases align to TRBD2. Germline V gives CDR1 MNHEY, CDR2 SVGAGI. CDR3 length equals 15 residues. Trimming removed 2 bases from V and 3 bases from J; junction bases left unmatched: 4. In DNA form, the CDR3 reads TGTGCCAGCAGTTACGTGACTAGCGGTGAAGAGACCCAGTACTTC. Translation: CASSYVTSGEETQYF.

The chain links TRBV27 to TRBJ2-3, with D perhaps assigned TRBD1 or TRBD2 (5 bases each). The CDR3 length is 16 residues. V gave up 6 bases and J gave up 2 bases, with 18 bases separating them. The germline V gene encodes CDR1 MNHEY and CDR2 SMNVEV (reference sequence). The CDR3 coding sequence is TGTGCCAGCAGACCGAGGGGCCCCACACACACAGATACGCAGTATTTT. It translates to CASRPRGPTHTDTQYF.

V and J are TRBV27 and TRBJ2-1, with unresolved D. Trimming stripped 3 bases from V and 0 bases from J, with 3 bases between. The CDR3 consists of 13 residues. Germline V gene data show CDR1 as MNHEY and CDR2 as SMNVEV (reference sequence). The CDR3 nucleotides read TGTGCCAGCAGTTTCAGCTCCTACAATGAGCAGTTCTTC. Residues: CASSFSSYNEQFF.

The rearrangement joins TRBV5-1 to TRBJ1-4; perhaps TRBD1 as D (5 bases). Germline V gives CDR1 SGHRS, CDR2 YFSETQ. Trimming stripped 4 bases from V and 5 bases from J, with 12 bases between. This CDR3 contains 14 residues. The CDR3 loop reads CASSRDPRNEKLFF. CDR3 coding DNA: TGCGCCAGCAGCAGGGACCCTAGAAATGAAAAACTGTTTTTT.

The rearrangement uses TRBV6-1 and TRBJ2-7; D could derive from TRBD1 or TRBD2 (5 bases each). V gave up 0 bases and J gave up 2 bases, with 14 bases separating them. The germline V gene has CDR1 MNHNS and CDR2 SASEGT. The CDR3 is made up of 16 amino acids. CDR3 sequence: CASSEAWGTGAYEQYF. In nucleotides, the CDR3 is TGTGCCAGCAGTGAAGCGTGGGGGACCGGCGCCTACGAGCAGTACTTC.

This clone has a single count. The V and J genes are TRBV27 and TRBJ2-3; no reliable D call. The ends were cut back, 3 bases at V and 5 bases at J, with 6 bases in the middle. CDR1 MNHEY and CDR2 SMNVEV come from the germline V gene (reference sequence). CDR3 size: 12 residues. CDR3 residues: CASSFIEDTQYF. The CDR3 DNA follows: TGTGCCAGCAGTTTCATAGAAGATACGCAGTATTTT.

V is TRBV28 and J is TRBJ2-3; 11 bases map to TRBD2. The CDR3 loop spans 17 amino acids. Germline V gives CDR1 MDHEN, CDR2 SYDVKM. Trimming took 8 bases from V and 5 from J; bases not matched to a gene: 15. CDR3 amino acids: CASGSSGTSGPLDTQYF. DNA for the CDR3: TGTGCCAGCGGCTCCAGTGGGACTAGCGGTCCCCTAGATACGCAGTATTTT.

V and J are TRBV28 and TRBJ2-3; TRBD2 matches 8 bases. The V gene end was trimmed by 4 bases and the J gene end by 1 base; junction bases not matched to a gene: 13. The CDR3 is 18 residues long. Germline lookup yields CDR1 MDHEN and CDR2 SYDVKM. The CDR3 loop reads CASSSLKRERSGTDTQYF. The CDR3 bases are TGTGCCAGCAGTTCCCTTAAGCGGGAGAGGAGCGGCACAGATACGCAGTATTTT.

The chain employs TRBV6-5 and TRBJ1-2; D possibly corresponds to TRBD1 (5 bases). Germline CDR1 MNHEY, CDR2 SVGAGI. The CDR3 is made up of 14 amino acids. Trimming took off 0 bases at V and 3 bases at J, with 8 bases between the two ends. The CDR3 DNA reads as TGTGCCAGCAGTTACTCCGACAGATACTATGGCTACACCTTC. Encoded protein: CASSYSDRYYGYTF.

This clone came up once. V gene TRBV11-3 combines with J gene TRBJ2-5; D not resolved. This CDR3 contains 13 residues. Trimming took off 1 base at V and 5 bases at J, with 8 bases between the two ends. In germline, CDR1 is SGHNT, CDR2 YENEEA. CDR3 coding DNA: TGTGCCAGCAGCTTAGGAACAATCGAGACCCAGTACTTC. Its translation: CASSLGTIETQYF.

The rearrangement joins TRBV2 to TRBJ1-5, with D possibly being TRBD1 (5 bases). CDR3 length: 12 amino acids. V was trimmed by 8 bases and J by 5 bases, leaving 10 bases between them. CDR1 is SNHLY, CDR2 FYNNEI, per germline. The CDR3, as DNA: TGTGCCAGCCGGATGGGGGATCAGCCCCAGCATTTT. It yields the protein CASRMGDQPQHF.

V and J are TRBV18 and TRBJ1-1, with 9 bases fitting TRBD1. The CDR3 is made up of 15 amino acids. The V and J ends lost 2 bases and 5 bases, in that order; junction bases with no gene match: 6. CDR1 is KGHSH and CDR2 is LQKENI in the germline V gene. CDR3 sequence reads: CASSPTGGARTEAFF. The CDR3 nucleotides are TGTGCCAGCTCACCAACAGGGGGCGCGAGGACTGAAGCTTTCTTT.

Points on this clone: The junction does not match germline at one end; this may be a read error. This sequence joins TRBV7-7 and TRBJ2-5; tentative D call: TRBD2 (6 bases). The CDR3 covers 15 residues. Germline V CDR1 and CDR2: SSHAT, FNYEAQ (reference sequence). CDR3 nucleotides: TGTGCTAGCAGCTTAGCGTGGGGGGAACAAGAGACCCAGTACTTC. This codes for CASSLAWGEQETQYF.